This is a list of T cell receptor beta chains from one sample in a study of CD8+ T cells in alopecia areata. Assay: immunoSEQ multiplex PCR; the TCRdb copy retains only in-frame clones and omits some. This sample has about 180,000 clones; roughly 60% occur once, and the top ten carry 1.7%. The specimen comprised CD4+ T cells sorted from blood, sampled at week 0. Receptors originate from a human donor with alopecia areata. The CDR3 runs from the conserved cysteine through the conserved F or W. Each record gives: J gene, clone size, V gene, D gene, CDR3 protein, CDR3 DNA. A D gene is named only where the DNA matches it firmly. A row's size may be missing; if present it is once, few, many or a size class.

>TRBJ2-2|.|TRBV29-1|.
CSVALSRVAGELFF
TGCAGCGTTGCTCTGAGCAGGGTGGCCGGGGAGCTGTTTTTT
>TRBJ2-1|.|TRBV10-1|TRBD1
CASSAQGATEQFF
TGCGCCAGCAGCGCACAGGGGGCTACTGAGCAGTTCTTC
>TRBJ1-2|few|TRBV29-1|.
CSVAEQSYGYTF
TGCAGCGTTGCTGAACAATCCTATGGCTACACCTTC
>TRBJ2-1|once|TRBV27|.
CASTLDSVGPYNEQFF
TGTGCCAGCACTCTGGACTCGGTTGGTCCCTACAATGAGCAGTTCTTC
>TRBJ1-2|.|TRBV30|TRBD1
CAWTQGGLGYTF
TGTGCCTGGACTCAGGGGGGTCTCGGCTACACCTTC
>TRBJ2-1|many|TRBV6-5|.
CASSYLSGNEQFF
TGTGCCAGCAGTTACTTGAGTGGCAATGAGCAGTTCTTC
>TRBJ2-1|few|TRBV29-1|TRBD1
CSVRQGSNEQFF
TGCAGCGTAAGACAGGGTAGCAATGAGCAGTTCTTC
>TRBJ2-5|.|TRBV29-1|TRBD1
CSVVFGTGGETQYF
TGCAGCGTTGTTTTTGGGACAGGGGGAGAGACCCAGTACTTC
>TRBJ1-2|.|TRBV2|.
CASRDSGVYYGYTF
TGTGCCAGCAGGGACTCGGGGGTATACTATGGCTACACCTTC
>TRBJ1-1|.|TRBV14|TRBD1
CASSNSGGTEAFF
TGTGCCAGCAGCAACTCAGGGGGCACTGAAGCTTTCTTT
>TRBJ1-4|.|TRBV11-3|TRBD1
CASSQTGVNEKLFF
TGTGCCAGCAGCCAGACAGGGGTTAATGAAAAACTGTTTTTT
>TRBJ1-1|.|TRBV30|TRBD1
CAWSQGQWVAFF
TGTGCCTGGAGTCAGGGACAGTGGGTAGCTTTCTTT
>TRBJ2-7|.|TRBV5-1|.
CASSSSIPYEQYF
TGCGCCAGCAGCTCTTCTATCCCCTACGAGCAGTACTTC
>TRBJ1-1|.|TRBV13|.
CASSPRQANTEAFF
TGTGCCAGCAGTCCTAGACAGGCGAACACTGAAGCTTTCTTT
>TRBJ2-1|.|TRBV29-1|.
CSVDPGGNEQFF
TGCAGCGTTGACCCCGGGGGTAATGAGCAGTTCTTC
>TRBJ2-3|.|TRBV28|.
CASSRDSTDTQYF
TGTGCCAGCAGCCGGGACAGCACAGATACGCAGTATTTT
>TRBJ1-1|few|TRBV7-2|.
CASSLGGIGSTEAFF
TGTGCCAGCAGCTTAGGGGGGATTGGGTCCACTGAAGCTTTCTTT
>TRBJ2-3|few|TRBV5-1|TRBD2
CASSLELRGTDTQYF
TGCGCCAGCAGCTTGGAGTTGCGGGGGACAGATACGCAGTATTTT
>TRBJ2-2|.|TRBV5-6|.
CASSRLHKGYGELFF
TGTGCCAGCAGCCGACTCCACAAGGGATACGGGGAGCTGTTTTTT
>TRBJ1-1|.|TRBV29-1|TRBD1
CSVMTGDRAFF
TGCAGCGTGATGACAGGGGATAGAGCTTTCTTT
>TRBJ2-5|.|TRBV18|.
CASSPPVGGAGKTQYF
TGTGCCAGCTCACCACCGGTTGGTGGGGCCGGAAAGACCCAGTACTTC
>TRBJ1-5|few|TRBV30|.
CAWTRGPNQPQHF
TGTGCCTGGACCCGGGGCCCCAATCAGCCCCAGCATTTT
>TRBJ1-5|.|TRBV29-1|TRBD1
CSAVDRDGNQPQHF
TGCAGCGCCGTAGACAGGGATGGGAATCAGCCCCAGCATTTT
>TRBJ2-7|.|TRBV30|TRBD2
CAWSAPRLAGGYEQYF
TGTGCCTGGAGTGCCCCGCGACTAGCGGGGGGGTACGAGCAGTACTTC
>TRBJ1-1|.|TRBV30|.
CAWTTGTEAFF
TGTGCCTGGACGACGGGGACTGAAGCTTTCTTT
>TRBJ2-1|few|TRBV30|.
CAWSVLTVRSYNEQFF
TGTGCCTGGAGTGTACTGACGGTCCGCTCCTACAATGAGCAGTTCTTC
>TRBJ2-4|.|TRBV5-1|.
CASSPLPGPNIQYF
TGCGCCAGCAGTCCACTTCCAGGGCCGAACATTCAGTACTTC
>TRBJ2-5|few|TRBV5-1|TRBD2
CASSLEAGREETQYF
TGCGCCAGCAGCTTGGAGGCTGGGAGGGAAGAGACCCAGTACTTC
>TRBJ1-5|.|TRBV2|TRBD1
CASSESGGDNQPQHF
TGTGCCAGCAGTGAGTCAGGGGGCGACAATCAGCCCCAGCATTTT
>TRBJ2-3|.|TRBV6-4|TRBD2
CASSDRAGGLDTQYF
TGTGCCAGCAGTGACAGGGCGGGGGGCCTGGATACGCAGTATTTT
>TRBJ1-6|.|TRBV30|.
CACPGTSRSSYNSPLHF
TGTGCCTGCCCCGGGACATCAAGGAGCTCCTATAATTCACCCCTCCACTTT
>TRBJ1-5|.|TRBV11-2|.
CASSLDSLGPQHF
TGTGCCAGCAGCTTAGACAGTCTGGGGCCCCAGCATTTT
>TRBJ2-6|.|TRBV29-1|TRBD2
CSVQAGVGANVLTF
TGCAGCGTCCAGGCGGGGGTTGGGGCCAACGTCCTGACTTTC
>TRBJ2-3|many|TRBV28|TRBD2
CASSRRLAGGRDTQYF
TGTGCCAGCAGCCGTAGACTAGCGGGGGGGCGAGATACGCAGTATTTT
>TRBJ2-5|.|TRBV25-1|.
CASSEVRDTETQYF
TGTGCCAGCAGTGAGGTACGGGATACGGAGACCCAGTACTTC
>TRBJ1-2|.|TRBV30|.
CAWSVRSRTYGYTF
TGTGCCTGGAGTGTACGGTCGAGGACCTATGGCTACACCTTC
>TRBJ1-1|.|TRBV29-1|.
CSVEGRLNTEAFF
TGCAGCGTTGAAGGTCGGCTGAACACTGAAGCTTTCTTT
>TRBJ2-1|few|TRBV29-1|TRBD1
CSAGTGAIGEQFF
TGCAGCGCCGGAACAGGGGCCATCGGTGAGCAGTTCTTC
>TRBJ2-5|.|TRBV7-2|.
CASSLQEVETQYF
TGTGCCAGCAGCTTACAGGAGGTCGAGACCCAGTACTTC
>TRBJ1-1|few|TRBV7-2|.
CASRLRSATEAFF
TGTGCCAGCCGCCTCCGAAGCGCGACTGAAGCTTTCTTT
>TRBJ1-2|.|TRBV13|TRBD1
CASSLPGTGVYGYTF
TGTGCCAGCAGCTTACCCGGGACAGGGGTCTATGGCTACACCTTC
>TRBJ1-2|.|TRBV29-1|.
CSVERVYGYTF
TGCAGCGTTGAACGGGTCTATGGCTACACCTTC
>TRBJ1-4|.|TRBV30|.
CAWSRPGVNEKLFF
TGTGCCTGGAGTAGGCCTGGGGTGAATGAAAAACTGTTTTTT
>TRBJ2-3|.|TRBV30|.
CAWGGESGSTDTQYF
TGTGCCTGGGGGGGAGAGAGTGGAAGCACAGATACGCAGTATTTT
>TRBJ2-3|many|TRBV7-2|TRBD2
CASSSSGNTQYF
TGTGCCAGCAGCTCTAGCGGGAATACGCAGTATTTT
>TRBJ2-5|.|TRBV18|.
CASSPLADQETQYF
TGTGCCAGCTCACCTTTAGCAGACCAAGAGACCCAGTACTTC
>TRBJ1-2|once|TRBV30|TRBD1
CAWSVQGVGYTF
TGTGCCTGGAGTGTACAGGGGGTTGGCTACACCTTC
>TRBJ1-2|.|TRBV30|TRBD1
CAWDSDRDRPTNYGYTF
TGTGCCTGGGACTCGGACCGGGACAGACCCACTAACTATGGCTACACCTTC
>TRBJ2-5|.|TRBV15|.
CATSRQKGETQYF
TGTGCCACCAGCAGACAAAAGGGAGAGACCCAGTACTTC
>TRBJ2-7|.|TRBV6-5|.
CASSYSTQGAYEQYF
TGTGCCAGCAGTTACTCGACCCAGGGAGCCTACGAGCAGTACTTC
>TRBJ2-7|.|TRBV7-3|TRBD2
CASSLGTRTGEQYF
TGTGCCAGCAGCCTTGGGACTAGAACGGGCGAGCAGTACTTC
>TRBJ2-1|.|TRBV29-1|.
CSVQRGNNEQFF
TGCAGCGTCCAAAGGGGGAACAATGAGCAGTTCTTC
>TRBJ1-1|few|TRBV15|.
CATSGMTTEAFF
TGTGCCACCAGCGGAATGACGACAGAAGCTTTCTTT
>TRBJ1-4|.|TRBV6-1|.
CASWEVVGEKLFF
TGTGCCAGCTGGGAGGTTGTAGGGGAAAAACTGTTTTTT